This entry features one T cell receptor beta chain sequence. What it binds is not known. Time point meaning: newly diagnosed GD, antithyroid drugs for less than 3 months. Extracted RNA from PBMCs served as the source of the TCR library. Library construction for TCR beta used iRepertoire HTBI primers and Arm-PCR of CDR3 regions. Via MiXCR, TCRdb re-called the multiplex PCR reads, giving one row per CDR3 protein. This sample has 560,000 or so distinct CDR3 sequences, with more than 15% found just once. This sample was included in a study of regulatory T cells in long-lasting Graves disease. Germline-derived CDR1 and CDR2 are SGHDN and FVKESK. This CDR3 contains 14 residues. Points from the study as a whole: Persistent patients shared more public clonotypes (around 2,500) than newly diagnosed patients (about 1,000). TCR diversity was lower in persistent Graves' patients than in newly diagnosed ones.

Separately, the same data were catalogued under a study of T cells in Graves' hyperthyroidism and ophthalmopathy. From that report: The hyperthyroidism patients had all been newly diagnosed, and their disease duration was under 2 months. Their ages ranged from 18 to 65 years. TCR CDR3 regions were first amplified by RT-PCR with HTBI primers.

This sequence was found in a man between 18 and 35 years old with Graves disease. V usage is TRBV14 and J usage is TRBJ2-1; perhaps TRBD1 as D (6 bases). TRBJ2-4 matches the DNA end more closely, so the J call is doubtful. The input for sequencing was peripheral blood mononuclear cells (PBMCs), taken at new diagnosis, from a patient treated with antithyroid drugs. CDR3: CASSQGGTLDIQYF. DNA of the CDR3: TGTGCCAGCAGCCAAGGTGGGACATTGGACATTCAGTACTTC.